These 10 T cell receptor beta chains were all obtained from the same sample, sequenced in a study of response to subunit inactivated influenza vaccine. TCRdb used MiXCR to reprocess the RT-PCR reads, holding one entry per CDR3 protein. The sample includes more than 150,000 distinct CDR3 sequences, about a tenth of them seen just once. Here the sequenced sample was non-naive T cells sorted from PBMCs, taken on the day of vaccination. The source is a man aged 50 to 59 who received an inactivated influenza vaccine.

This clonotype was recorded at least ten times. The chain joins TRBV29-1 to TRBJ1-1; D is possibly TRBD1 (5 bases). This CDR3 has 13 amino acids. The germline V gene encodes CDR1 SQVTM and CDR2 ANQGSEA. The ends were cut back, 6 bases at V and 1 base at J, with 12 bases in the middle. CDR3 protein: CSVTRGGNTEAFF. Written as DNA, the CDR3 is TGCAGCGTAACTCGGGGGGGGAACACTGAAGCTTTCTTT.

This clonotype was found a few times. This rearrangement joins TRBV6-2 or TRBV6-3 to TRBJ2-7; TRBD2 agrees at 13 bases. The CDR3 is made up of 17 amino acids. The V gene end was trimmed by 6 bases and the J gene end by 0 bases; junction bases not matched to a gene: 8. Per germline, CDR1 MNHEY and CDR2 SVGEGT. Written as DNA, the CDR3 is TGTGCCAGCAGCAGACTTCGGACTAGCGGGAGCTCCTACGAGCAGTACTTC. Protein: CASSRLRTSGSSYEQYF.

This clonotype has ten or more counts. CDR3 in DNA: TGTGCCAGCAGCCAGGGTCCCCGGCTAGCGGGGTCCTTCGGGGAGCTGTTTTTT. Its protein product is CASSQGPRLAGSFGELFF. The chain links TRBV14 to TRBJ2-2, with TRBD2 matching 9 bases. Germline CDR1 and CDR2: SGHDN and FVKESK. This CDR3 comprises 18 residues. With 3 bases clipped from V and 7 bases from J, the junction kept 15 bases outside the gene matches.

This clonotype was picked up a small number of times. The V call is TRBV4-2, the J call TRBJ2-7, with 12 nucleotides matching TRBD2. The CDR3 loop spans 16 amino acids. Germline assignment: CDR1 LGHNA and CDR2 YNFKEQ. J was trimmed by 2 bases and V by 5 bases; bases with no gene match: 7. CDR3 sequence (DNA): TGTGCCAGCAGCGCGCCGGGACTAGCGGGTCCCTACGAGCAGTACTTC. Its translation: CASSAPGLAGPYEQYF.

This clonotype has only a few counts. The chain recombines TRBV24-1 with TRBJ2-5; D may be TRBD1 or TRBD2 (5 bases each). V dropped 9 bases and J dropped 5 bases, with 15 bases sitting between them. Germline V gene lookup returns CDR1 KGHDR and CDR2 SFDVKD. The CDR3 contains 13 residues. The chain's CDR3 is CATQASEGETQYF. CDR3 sequence (DNA): TGTGCCACCCAAGCCTCCGAGGGGGAGACCCAGTACTTC.

This clonotype was recorded at least ten times. This sequence joins TRBV12-3 or TRBV12-4 and TRBJ1-1; the D gene is possibly TRBD1 (5 bases). The V gene lost 6 bases and the J gene lost 4 bases, with 12 bases spanning the gap. CDR3 length: 13 amino acids. The CDR3 is CASRDTGTTEAFF. CDR3 nucleotides: TGTGCCAGCAGGGACACTGGGACCACTGAAGCTTTCTTT.

This clonotype appeared a few times. CDR3 protein: CSAVNKLAGQETQYF. In DNA, the CDR3 is TGCAGTGCTGTAAATAAACTAGCGGGGCAAGAGACCCAGTACTTC. The chain carries TRBV20-1 and TRBJ2-5; 10 nucleotides agree with TRBD2. Losses at the gene ends were 5 bases for V and 2 bases for J; bases not matched to a gene: 8. Germline V gene data show CDR1 as DFQATT and CDR2 as SNEGSKA (reference sequence). This CDR3 is built from 15 residues.

This clonotype was seen a handful of times. The chain combines TRBV7-2 with TRBJ2-7; 9 nucleotides match TRBD2. The CDR3 totals 16 residues. Germline values: CDR1 SGHTA, CDR2 FQGNSA. V gave up 4 bases and J gave up 1 base; unmatched junction bases: 8. CDR3 coding DNA: TGTGCCAGCAGCTACGTTAAGACTAGCGGATCCTACGAGCAGTACTTC. Translated, it gives CASSYVKTSGSYEQYF.

Many counts were recorded for this clonotype. The chain employs TRBV28 and TRBJ2-2, with TRBD2 identical over 10 bases. V lost 6 bases and J lost 2; bases outside the gene matches: 6. CDR3 length equals 16 residues. Per germline, CDR1 MDHEN and CDR2 SYDVKM. The CDR3 protein is CASRVAGGPNTGELFF. CDR3 DNA: TGTGCCAGCAGGGTAGCGGGGGGCCCTAACACCGGGGAGCTGTTTTTT.

This clonotype was seen a handful of times. The chain uses TRBV12-3 or TRBV12-4 and TRBJ2-2; D gene unclear. This CDR3 is built from 13 residues. Trimming took off 2 bases at V and 4 bases at J, with 5 bases between the two ends. CDR3 region: CASSLLGTGELFF. The CDR3, as DNA: TGTGCCAGCAGTTTACTGGGCACCGGGGAGCTGTTTTTT.